This TCR beta chain was documented in a study of T cell responses to AZD1222 COVID-19 vaccine. General study results and limits: The donor cohort was predominantly white British with a female majority, and clonal diversity may have been underestimated.

The CDR3 sequence is 14 residues long. Germline V CDR1 and CDR2: SGHAT, FQNNGV. The junction had 4 bases not matched to a gene; V was cut back by 1 base and J by 10 bases. About this clone itself: Its antigen is still unknown.

TCRdb's table, derived via immunoSEQ multiplex PCR, lists solely in-frame clones and lacks some. The table lists 150,000 or so clones, over 90% of them singletons. This receptor was taken from an adult in good health. Sequencing was performed on peripheral blood, taken on day 0 of AZD1222 vaccination. The rearrangement joins TRBV11-2 to TRBJ2-5, with TRBD2 matching over 12 bases. The CDR3 sequence: CASSLGLAGENQYF. CDR3 sequence (DNA): TGTGCCAGCAGCTTAGGACTAGCGGGGGAAAACCAGTACTTC.